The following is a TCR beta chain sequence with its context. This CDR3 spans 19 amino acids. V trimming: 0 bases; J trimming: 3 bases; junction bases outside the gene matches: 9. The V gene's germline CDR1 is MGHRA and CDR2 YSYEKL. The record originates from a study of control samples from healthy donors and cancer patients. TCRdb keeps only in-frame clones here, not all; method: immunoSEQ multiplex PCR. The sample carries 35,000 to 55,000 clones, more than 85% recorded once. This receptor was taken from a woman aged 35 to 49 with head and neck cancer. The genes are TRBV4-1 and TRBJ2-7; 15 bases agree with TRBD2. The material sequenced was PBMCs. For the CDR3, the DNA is TGCGCCAGCAGCCAAGATAACGGACTAGCGGGAGGGAGAGACTACGAGCAGTACTTC. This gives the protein CASSQDNGLAGGRDYEQYF.